This T cell receptor beta chain is drawn from a study of glioma-infiltrating T cells. Overall study findings and caveats: Only very few CDR3 sequences appeared in both tissue and blood.

This clonotype was seen once. Antigen: not known. Amplification of TCR alpha and beta CDR3 regions from RNA used iRepertoire nested multiplex PCR. TCRdb passed the multiplex PCR reads through MiXCR, listing each CDR3 protein once. In the table there are approximately 190,000 distinct CDR3 sequences, more than 25% of which are singletons. Germline loops: CDR1 SGHRS, CDR2 YFSETQ. This CDR3 comprises 14 residues. Trimming removed 3 bases from V and 2 bases from J, with 8 bases in between. The receptor was isolated from a human donor with low-grade glioma or glioblastoma, undergoing nonglioma brain surgery, or in good health (not recorded which). This chain connects TRBV5-1 to TRBJ2-2, with D maybe TRBD2 (6 bases). The sequenced material came from glioma tissue, nonneoplastic brain tissue, or PBMCs (not recorded which). The chain's CDR3 is CASSSGRNTGELFF. In DNA form, the CDR3 reads TGCGCCAGCAGCTCCGGGAGAAACACCGGGGAGCTGTTTTTT.